This TCR beta chain was sequenced during a study of shared clonotypes between healthy human individuals. The assay was immunoSEQ multiplex PCR, and TCRdb's table has in-frame clones only and misses some. This sample yields 2.3 million or so clones, of which 90% to 95% are seen a single time; about 0.41% belongs to the top ten. CDR3 length: 14 amino acids. Germline CDR1 is LNHDA and CDR2 is SQIVND (reference sequence). The V segment lost 7 bases and the J segment 4 bases; nucleotides outside the gene matches: 5. About this clone: The antigen remains unidentified.

Overall study results and limits: Represented genetic and exposure-history diversity was restricted by having few donors. A reduction in generation probabilities was seen for non-shared clonotypes relative to those shared by all four donors.

The sequenced sample was naive CD4+ T cells from PBMCs. Subset meaning: CD45RA+ positively selected. This clonotype was obtained from a young man in good health. Some clones in this sample may be carry-over from other donors' samples. This rearrangement joins TRBV19 to TRBJ1-5, with TRBD1 matching 9 bases. CDR3 residues: CASKGTGRNQPQHF. As DNA, the CDR3 is TGTGCCAGTAAGGGGACAGGGAGAAATCAGCCCCAGCATTTT.